Included here is one TCR beta chain sequence, with context. Original methodology: Estimated nucleated cell counts came from reference gene primer amplification. TCRdb's copy holds only in-frame clones and misses some; the assay was immunoSEQ multiplex PCR. That table gives V, J and clone size, and the DNA gave D and trimming. The sample contains 120,000 or so clones, 65% to 80% of which appear only once. The data are from a study of blood T cell repertoires in COVID-19. The wider study: Collection of acute and convalescent COVID-19 samples took place in the United States, Italy and Spain. PBMCs, B-cell-depleted T cells, or T cells were the source of the cDNA or gDNA that made up the material.

CDR1 and CDR2 (germline): SGHDT, YYEEEE. This CDR3 region has 14 residues. Trimming took 5 bases from V and 5 from J; bases not matched to a gene: 7. The gene calls are TRBV5-6 and TRBJ2-7, with 10 bases fitting TRBD2. The sequenced sample consisted of peripheral blood. This clonotype was obtained from a man aged 65 to 85 with acute or convalescent COVID-19. CDR3 region: CASRVAGGVDEQYF. Here the CDR3 DNA reads TGTGCCAGCAGAGTAGCGGGAGGAGTGGACGAGCAGTACTTC.